The 14 T cell receptor beta chains reported below all come from one sample, sequenced in a study of somatic mutations in cytotoxic T cells in rheumatoid arthritis. Method: immunoSEQ multiplex PCR; TCRdb's copy keeps in-frame clones and lacks some. The sample comprises 6,000 or so clones, 77% of which are singletons, and about 32% rests with the top ten. The sample consisted of CD8+ T cells sorted from blood, taken at a follow-up visit. The receptors originated from an older woman with rheumatoid arthritis.

The chain links TRBV6-4 to TRBJ1-2; TRBD1 matches 10 bases. CDR3 size: 13 residues. The germline V gene encodes CDR1 MRHNA and CDR2 SNTAGT. V gave up 0 bases and J gave up 8 bases; unmatched junction bases: 0. The CDR3 sequence: CASSDSTGGGYTF. The CDR3 DNA follows: TGTGCCAGCAGTGACTCGACAGGGGGCGGCTACACCTTC.

The gene calls are TRBV19 and TRBJ2-1; a weak D match, TRBD2 (5 bases). This CDR3 has 15 residues. The V end lost 5 bases, the J end lost 0 bases, and 11 bases lay between the germline ends. Germline CDR1 and CDR2: LNHDA and SQIVND (reference sequence). The CDR3 bases are TGTGCCAGTAGTCATATTGGGAGCTCCTACAATGAGCAGTTCTTC. Its translation: CASSHIGSSYNEQFF.

This chain links TRBV15 with TRBJ2-7, with D maybe TRBD1 (6 bases). This CDR3 contains 11 residues. Trimming took off 6 bases at V and 5 bases at J, with 8 bases between the two ends. Germline V gene lookup returns CDR1 LNHNV and CDR2 YYDKDF (reference sequence). The chain's CDR3 is CATRRDNEQYF. CDR3 DNA: TGTGCCACCAGACGGGACAACGAGCAGTACTTC.

This clone is labeled medium-sized. The J gene is TRBJ2-5, the V gene TRBV9, with 13 bases fitting TRBD2. Germline V gene sequence: CDR1 SGDLS, CDR2 YYNGEE. CDR3 length equals 16 residues. V was pared by 0 bases and J by 4 bases, with 3 bases of the junction left unmatched. The CDR3: CASSVGWTSGRETQYF. For the CDR3, the DNA is TGTGCCAGCAGCGTAGGGTGGACTAGCGGGAGAGAGACCCAGTACTTC.

This clone was detected only a few times. The rearrangement links TRBV6-6 to TRBJ1-5, with D possibly matching TRBD1 (5 bases). Trimming shortened V by 4 bases and J by 4 bases, and 11 bases separated the two germline ends. The CDR3 totals 14 residues. CDR1 MNHNY and CDR2 SVGAGI come from the germline V gene (reference sequence). CDR3 in DNA: TGTGCCAGCAGTTTCCATGGGGGAAATCAGCCCCAGCATTTT. Its translation: CASSFHGGNQPQHF.

The chain combines TRBV19 with TRBJ2-2; 8 bases line up with TRBD2. V was pared by 7 bases and J by 5 bases, with 12 bases of the junction left unmatched. The CDR3 contains 16 residues. CDR1 is LNHDA and CDR2 is SQIVND in the germline V gene (reference sequence). CDR3 region: CASNPTGGPGTGELFF. CDR3 coding DNA: TGTGCCAGTAACCCGACGGGAGGGCCAGGAACCGGGGAGCTGTTTTTT.

This clone was counted only a few times. V is TRBV6-1 and J is TRBJ2-7; D may match TRBD1 or TRBD2 (6 bases each). V lost 5 bases, J lost 6 bases, and 17 bases lay in between. The CDR3 runs 14 residues. CDR1 and CDR2 (germline): MNHNS, SASEGT. Here the CDR3 reads CASSSGVGGSEQYF. CDR3 bases: TGTGCCAGCAGTTCAGGGGTCGGAGGGAGCGAGCAGTACTTC.

The J gene is TRBJ1-1, the V gene TRBV9; the D is unclear. The CDR3 sequence is 17 residues long. V was shortened by 3 bases and J by 1 base, with 19 bases between the two germline ends. Germline V lookup: CDR1 SGDLS, CDR2 YYNGEE. CDR3 loop: CASSEREDLLSNTEAFF. CDR3 sequence (DNA): TGTGCCAGCAGCGAGAGGGAGGACCTCCTATCGAACACTGAAGCTTTCTTT.

This chain's CDR3 is CASSPSGAHSSYNEQFF. The CDR3, as DNA: TGTGCCAGCAGCCCTAGCGGGGCCCACAGCTCCTACAATGAGCAGTTCTTC. J is TRBJ2-1 and V is TRBV28; 9 bases line up with TRBD2. The CDR3 extends over 17 amino acids. Germline loops: CDR1 MDHEN, CDR2 SYDVKM. With V trimmed by 6 bases and J by 0 bases, 9 bases remained unmatched. Filled out from reference TRBV28 and TRBJ2-1, the complete variable domain reads DVKVTQSSRYLVKRTGEKVFLECVQDMDHENMFWYRQDPGLGLRLIYFSYDVKMKEKGDIPEGYSVSREKKERFSLILESASTNQTSMYLCASSPSGAHSSYNEQFFGPGTRLTVL.

This clone occurred a few times. Here the CDR3 reads CASRGAGETRTQPQHF. The CDR3 DNA reads as TGTGCCAGCAGAGGGGCGGGGGAAACCCGGACTCAGCCCCAGCATTTT. The V gene is TRBV28, the J gene TRBJ1-5; a weak D match, TRBD1 (5 bases). The germline V gene encodes CDR1 MDHEN and CDR2 SYDVKM. This CDR3 has 16 amino acids. The V and J ends lost 6 bases and 6 bases respectively, with 21 bases between them.

The gene calls are TRBV2 and TRBJ1-6, with D unclear. This CDR3 has 14 residues. Trimming stripped 7 bases from V and 6 bases from J, with 13 bases between. The germline V gene encodes CDR1 SNHLY and CDR2 FYNNEI. As DNA, the CDR3 is TGTGCCAGCAAAGAGGGCCTAAGTAATTCACCCCTCCACTTT. It yields the protein CASKEGLSNSPLHF.

V is TRBV15 and J is TRBJ1-5; 7 bases line up with TRBD1. J lost 7 bases, V lost 3 bases, and 6 bases had no gene match. This CDR3 is 14 amino acids long. Germline V CDR1 and CDR2: LNHNV, YYDKDF (reference sequence). CDR3 in amino acids: CATSRTGLGQPQHF. In nucleotides, the CDR3 is TGTGCCACCAGCAGGACAGGGCTGGGGCAGCCCCAGCATTTT. The full variable domain, in which reference TRBV15 and TRBJ1-5 provide the parts outside the CDR3, is DAMVIQNPRYQVTQFGKPVTLSCSQTLNHNVMYWYQQKSSQAPKLLFHYYDKDFNNEADTPDNFQSRRPNTSFCFLDIRSPGLGDTAMYLCATSRTGLGQPQHFGDGTRLSIL.

The chain recombines TRBV13 with TRBJ2-1, with TRBD2 as a possible D gene (6 bases). The germline gives CDR1 PRHDT, CDR2 FYEKMQ (reference sequence). The CDR3 has 12 residues. The V gene lost 2 bases and the J gene lost 10 bases, with 9 bases spanning the gap. CDR3 residues: CASSLTSSEQFF. For the CDR3, the DNA is TGTGCCAGCAGCTTAACTAGCAGCGAGCAGTTCTTC.

V and J are TRBV5-1 and TRBJ2-7; maybe TRBD1 (7 bases). Trimming removed 4 bases from V and 5 bases from J, with 16 bases in between. CDR3 length equals 14 residues. Germline lookup yields CDR1 SGHRS and CDR2 YFSETQ. This chain's CDR3 is CASSRYRGGDEQYF. In nucleotides, the CDR3 is TGCGCCAGCAGCCGGTACAGGGGAGGCGACGAGCAGTACTTC. The whole variable domain, filled in from reference TRBV5-1 and TRBJ2-7, reads KAGVTQTPRYLIKTRGQQVTLSCSPISGHRSVSWYQQTPGQGLQFLFEYFSETQRNKGNFPGRFSGRQFSNSRSEMNVSTLELGDSALYLCASSRYRGGDEQYFGPGTRLTVT.